These 14 T cell receptor beta chains share one sample of origin, sequenced in a study of response to subunit inactivated influenza vaccine. TCRdb re-analysed the RT-PCR reads in MiXCR, keeping a single row per CDR3 protein. The data show 650,000 to 800,000 distinct CDR3 sequences, with 14% seen just once and 6% to 7% held by the top ten. The sequenced sample was PBMCs from blood, obtained roughly 2 weeks before vaccination. These receptors were taken from a man aged 45-60 years who received an inactivated influenza vaccine.

This clonotype was recorded at least ten times. The J gene is TRBJ1-1, the V gene TRBV28; D gene uncertain. Trimming shortened V by 6 bases and J by 0 bases, and 11 bases separated the two germline ends. Germline CDR1 reads MDHEN; CDR2 reads SYDVKM. This CDR3 region has 14 residues. The CDR3 nucleotides are TGTGCCAGCAGATCCCAGGTCTTGAACACTGAAGCTTTCTTT. Its protein product is CASRSQVLNTEAFF.

V gene TRBV11-1 combines with J gene TRBJ2-1, with D perhaps TRBD2 (6 bases). V dropped 0 bases and J dropped 9 bases, with 12 bases sitting between them. This CDR3 has 14 amino acids. Germline CDR1 is SGHAT and CDR2 is FQDESV (reference sequence). The CDR3 region has the DNA TGTGCCAGCAGCTTAGCCCAGATGGGGGGTGAGCAGTTCTTC. It codes for CASSLAQMGGEQFF.

This clonotype came up many times. Germline is not matched at one junction end, which may reflect a read error. The rearrangement uses TRBV24-1 and TRBJ1-2, with 8 bases identical to TRBD1. The CDR3 runs to 13 residues. Germline CDR1 reads KGHDR; CDR2 reads SFDVKD. DNA for the CDR3: TGTGCCACCAGTGCCGTGGACAGGGTCCATCGTTATTTC. Encoded protein: CATSAVDRVHRYF.

Only a few counts were recorded for this clonotype. This chain links TRBV9 with TRBJ2-1; perhaps TRBD2 as D (6 bases). The germline gives CDR1 SGDLS, CDR2 YYNGEE. CDR3 size: 14 residues. Trimming removed 7 bases at V and 10 bases at J, with 21 bases between. The CDR3 region has the DNA TGTGCCAGCTCAGGAACGGGACTCCTGTGGGAGCAGTTCTTC. Amino acids: CASSGTGLLWEQFF.

The chain combines TRBV4-3 with TRBJ2-5, with 7 nucleotides matching TRBD1. Germline V gene lookup returns CDR1 LGHNA and CDR2 YSLEER. The CDR3 runs 18 residues. With V trimmed by 1 base and J by 4 bases, 15 bases remained unmatched. The CDR3 DNA reads as TGCGCCAGCAGCCAAGGTTTAGCCTTACAGGGGATCCGAGAGACCCAGTACTTC. Its protein product is CASSQGLALQGIRETQYF.

This clonotype has more than one count but fewer than ten. The V call is TRBV7-9, the J call TRBJ2-7; no reliable D call. The germline V gene encodes CDR1 SEHNR and CDR2 FQNEAQ (reference sequence). The V gene lost 4 bases and the J gene lost 4 bases, with 11 bases spanning the gap. The CDR3 spans 13 residues. The CDR3 loop is CASSSIGSYEQYF. DNA of the CDR3: TGTGCCAGCAGCTCTATCGGGTCTTACGAGCAGTACTTC.

The chain links TRBV7-2 to TRBJ2-3, with 9 nucleotides matching TRBD2. The CDR3 loop spans 16 amino acids. Trimming cost V 1 base and J 3 bases; bases outside gene matches: 5. The germline V gene encodes CDR1 SGHTA and CDR2 FQGNSA. The CDR3 protein is CASSLVSLAGTDTQYF. Written as DNA, the CDR3 is TGTGCCAGCAGCTTAGTTAGTCTAGCGGGGACAGATACGCAGTATTTT.

The rearrangement joins TRBV20-1 to TRBJ2-5, with D perhaps TRBD1 or TRBD2 (5 bases each). Trimming removed 6 bases from V and 7 bases from J, with 9 bases in between. The germline V gene has CDR1 DFQATT and CDR2 SNEGSKA (reference sequence). The CDR3 is made up of 10 amino acids. As DNA, the CDR3 is TGCAGTGCCCTGGGGGTGACCCAGTACTTC. As protein: CSALGVTQYF.

The V gene is TRBV7-2, the J gene TRBJ1-6; D unclear. CDR3 length: 13 amino acids. Trimming took 5 bases from V and 10 from J, leaving 12 bases between them. Germline-derived CDR1 and CDR2 are SGHTA and FQGNSA. For the CDR3, the DNA is TGTGCCAGCAGCCCGTATCCAAAATCACCCCTCCACTTT. Residues: CASSPYPKSPLHF.

This clonotype has just a few counts. CDR3: CASRPLLSAPEAFF. The CDR3 nucleotides are TGTGCCAGCAGGCCCCTACTATCAGCACCCGAAGCTTTCTTT. The V call is TRBV12-3 or TRBV12-4, the J call TRBJ1-1; D uncertain. This CDR3 is built from 14 residues. V was cut by 6 bases and J by 8 bases, with 19 bases left in between.

The chain couples TRBV10-3 to TRBJ2-5, with a possible D match to TRBD1 (6 bases). V was clipped by 6 bases and J by 7 bases, with 15 bases between them. The CDR3 runs 13 residues. CDR1 ENHRY and CDR2 SYGVKD come from the germline V gene. The CDR3 DNA reads TGTGCCATCAGCGGGGACACCGGGCGGACCCAGTACTTC. It codes for CAISGDTGRTQYF.

The table lists this clonotype with a few counts. The genes are TRBV27 and TRBJ2-5, with TRBD1 matching over 9 bases. V lost 6 bases, J lost 4 bases, and 3 bases stayed unmatched. The CDR3 is made up of 13 amino acids. CDR1 MNHEY and CDR2 SMNVEV come from the germline V gene (reference sequence). CDR3 residues: CASRGQGRETQYF. The CDR3, as DNA: TGTGCCAGCAGGGGACAGGGCCGAGAGACCCAGTACTTC.

This clonotype was seen a handful of times. The chain employs TRBV28 and TRBJ2-1; 9 bases line up with TRBD2. This CDR3 has 14 residues. Trimming removed 2 bases from V and 7 bases from J; junction bases left unmatched: 3. Germline V gene sequence: CDR1 MDHEN, CDR2 SYDVKM. CDR3 sequence (DNA): TGTGCCAGCAGTTTAATACTAGCGGGTAATGAGCAGTTCTTC. This gives the protein CASSLILAGNEQFF.

This clonotype was observed many times. The V call is TRBV12-3 or TRBV12-4, the J call TRBJ1-1, with D uncertain. Trimming removed 3 bases from V and 0 bases from J, with 5 bases in between. This CDR3 comprises 13 residues. CDR3 amino acids: CASSFGMNTEAFF. DNA of the CDR3: TGTGCCAGCAGTTTCGGGATGAACACTGAAGCTTTCTTT.